A selection of T cell receptor beta chains follows, all from one sample in a study of control samples from healthy donors and cancer patients. Assay: immunoSEQ multiplex PCR; the TCRdb copy retains only in-frame clones and omits some. The sample lists roughly 170,000 clones; approximately 94% were seen once. Input material: blood. These receptors all stem from a woman under 30 in good health. CDR3s include the opening cysteine and the closing phenylalanine or tryptophan. D genes are given only for firm matches. A clone size is listed for some rows: how often the clone was seen (once, few, many), or a class if it is expanded.

V gene	CDR3 length	J gene	clone size	D gene	CDR3 protein	CDR3 DNA
TRBV19	13	TRBJ2-1	few	TRBD2	CASSIRTSHEQFF	TGTGCCAGTAGTATAAGGACTAGCCATGAGCAGTTCTTC
TRBV5-1	15	TRBJ2-7	-	TRBD1	CASSSGQGWSYEQYF	TGCGCCAGCAGCTCCGGACAGGGTTGGTCCTACGAGCAGTACTTC
TRBV7-9	16	TRBJ2-5	-	TRBD1	CASIKGTGHNQETQYF	TGTGCCAGCATCAAGGGGACAGGGCACAATCAAGAGACCCAGTACTTC
TRBV29-1	12	TRBJ2-5	-	TRBD1	CSVGHRGETQYF	TGCAGCGTTGGCCACAGGGGAGAGACCCAGTACTTC
TRBV7-9	11	TRBJ2-7	few	-	CASQSGREQYF	TGTGCCAGCCAAAGCGGCCGGGAGCAGTACTTC
TRBV18	14	TRBJ1-3	once	-	CASSPSQSGNTIYF	TGTGCCAGCTCACCGTCCCAGTCTGGAAACACCATATATTTT
TRBV4-2	17	TRBJ2-1	-	TRBD1	CASSQQNRGPRYNEQFF	TGTGCCAGCAGCCAACAAAACAGGGGGCCCCGGTACAATGAGCAGTTCTTC
TRBV7-9	16	TRBJ2-2	-	TRBD2	CASSRGVLADTGELFF	TGTGCCAGCAGCCGAGGGGTACTAGCGGACACCGGGGAGCTGTTTTTT
TRBV28	15	TRBJ1-4	-	TRBD1	CASSPHPAGGEKLFF	TGTGCCAGCAGTCCCCACCCAGCAGGGGGGGAAAAACTGTTTTTT
TRBV5-6	12	TRBJ2-7	-	TRBD1	CASSQGVDEQYF	TGTGCCAGCAGCCAGGGGGTGGATGAGCAGTACTTC
TRBV18	15	TRBJ2-3	-	-	CASSPGTYSTDTQYF	TGTGCCAGCTCACCCGGGACATATAGCACAGATACGCAGTATTTT
TRBV6-5	14	TRBJ1-2	once	-	CASSYVGLGDGYTF	TGTGCCAGCAGTTACGTTGGTTTGGGGGATGGCTACACCTTC
TRBV6-1	11	TRBJ1-1	-	-	CASSESPEAFF	TGTGCCAGCAGTGAGTCTCCTGAAGCTTTCTTT
TRBV6-5	16	TRBJ1-2	-	-	CASSYSAPGRYYGYTF	TGTGCCAGCAGTTACTCAGCGCCAGGGCGGTACTATGGCTACACCTTC
TRBV28	14	TRBJ1-1	-	-	CASTHLRSDTEAFF	TGTGCCAGCACCCACCTCCGGTCGGACACTGAAGCTTTCTTT
TRBV15	17	TRBJ1-1	-	-	CATSRDLFGTAGRGAFF	TGTGCCACCAGCAGGGACCTCTTCGGGACGGCAGGCAGGGGAGCTTTCTTT
TRBV12-5	13	TRBJ2-1	-	-	CASGLGPVNEQFF	TGTGCTAGTGGTTTGGGACCCGTTAATGAGCAGTTCTTC
TRBV9	21	TRBJ2-1	-	TRBD2	CASSVGLRTSGNKRSYNEQFF	TGTGCCAGCAGCGTAGGTCTTAGGACTAGCGGTAATAAGCGGTCCTACAATGAGCAGTTCTTC
TRBV7-8	15	TRBJ1-3	once	-	CASSLNVAVGNTIYF	TGTGCCAGCAGCTTAAACGTCGCGGTTGGAAACACCATATATTTT
TRBV15	15	TRBJ1-6	-	TRBD1	CATSRDRDRDSPLHF	TGTGCCACCAGCAGAGACCGGGACAGAGATTCACCCCTCCACTTT
TRBV28	15	TRBJ1-6	-	TRBD1	CASSSPGQGASPLHF	TGTGCCAGCAGTTCCCCGGGACAGGGCGCCTCACCCCTCCACTTT
TRBV14	15	TRBJ2-3	-	-	CASSQAGSRTDTQYF	TGTGCCAGCAGCCAAGCCGGGTCCCGCACAGATACGCAGTATTTT
TRBV18	13	TRBJ2-5	-	-	CASSPPLLETQYF	TGTGCCAGCTCACCGCCGCTATTAGAGACCCAGTACTTC
TRBV2	12	TRBJ1-1	few	-	CASSEGGLEAFF	TGTGCCAGCAGTGAAGGGGGGCTTGAAGCTTTCTTT
TRBV1	16	TRBJ2-3	-	-	CTSSQAWWGGTDTQYF	TGCACCAGCAGCCAAGCGTGGTGGGGGGGCACAGATACGCAGTATTTT
TRBV28	14	TRBJ1-5	-	-	CASSLWGGGQPQHF	TGTGCCAGCAGCCTCTGGGGAGGAGGTCAGCCCCAGCATTTT
TRBV11-2	19	TRBJ1-4	-	TRBD1	CASSRVPGQGFPTNEKLFF	TGTGCCAGCAGCCGAGTCCCGGGACAGGGCTTCCCAACTAATGAAAAACTGTTTTTT
TRBV5-1	16	TRBJ1-2	-	TRBD1	CASSPQGAGGAYGYTF	TGCGCCAGCAGCCCCCAAGGGGCAGGGGGAGCCTATGGCTACACCTTC
TRBV19	14	TRBJ1-1	-	TRBD1	CASSIGQGATEAFF	TGTGCCAGTAGTATTGGACAGGGGGCGACTGAAGCTTTCTTT
TRBV5-1	14	TRBJ2-5	-	-	CASSLVGSQETQYF	TGCGCCAGCAGCTTGGTCGGGAGCCAAGAGACCCAGTACTTC
TRBV12-5	15	TRBJ1-4	-	-	CASGSPLRINEKLFF	TGTGCTAGTGGTTCCCCACTGAGAATAAATGAAAAACTGTTTTTT
TRBV7-2	14	TRBJ1-6	once	TRBD1	CASSLRQGDSPLHF	TGTGCCAGCAGCTTAAGACAGGGGGATTCACCCCTCCACTTT
TRBV7-9	13	TRBJ1-2	-	-	CASSDRTNYGYTF	TGTGCCAGCTCCGACAGGACTAACTATGGCTACACCTTC
TRBV18	16	TRBJ1-1	-	-	CASSPFLGGMNTEAFF	TGTGCCAGCTCACCCTTCCTTGGGGGAATGAACACTGAAGCTTTCTTT
TRBV7-8	14	TRBJ1-1	-	-	CASSLEGGRTEAFF	TGTGCCAGCAGCTTAGAAGGGGGTCGCACTGAAGCTTTCTTT
TRBV7-9	12	TRBJ1-1	once	-	CASSLKGAEAFF	TGTGCCAGCAGCTTAAAAGGGGCTGAAGCTTTCTTT
TRBV27	14	TRBJ1-5	-	TRBD1	CASSSGTVNQPQHF	TGTGCCAGCAGTTCCGGGACAGTCAATCAGCCCCAGCATTTT
TRBV12-2	17	TRBJ2-5	-	-	CASRLAVCAGRVETQYF	TGTGCAAGTCGCTTAGCGGTTTGCGCGGGGAGAGTAGAGACCCAGTACTTC
TRBV27	15	TRBJ2-7	-	-	CASSLSLSGPYEQYF	TGTGCCAGCAGTTTATCCTTGAGCGGACCCTACGAGCAGTACTTC
TRBV19	15	TRBJ2-3	-	-	CASSAGTLTTDTQYF	TGTGCCAGTAGTGCCGGGACTTTAACCACAGATACGCAGTATTTT
TRBV7-2	16	TRBJ2-5	once	TRBD1	CASSLFATQGYETQYF	TGTGCCAGCAGCTTATTCGCTACACAGGGGTACGAGACCCAGTACTTC
TRBV29-1	15	TRBJ2-5	-	-	CSVTGRGQVQETQYF	TGCAGCGTTACGGGCCGGGGCCAGGTCCAAGAGACCCAGTACTTC
TRBV12-3/TRBV12-4	13	TRBJ1-2	few	TRBD1	CASSPRQGLGYTF	TGTGCCAGCAGTCCCCGACAGGGGTTAGGCTACACCTTC
TRBV19	14	TRBJ1-2	-	-	CASSIARGDYGYTF	TGTGCCAGTAGTATAGCTCGGGGCGACTATGGCTACACCTTC
TRBV2	11	TRBJ1-1	-	-	CATRGGTEAFF	TGTGCCACCCGGGGGGGCACTGAAGCTTTCTTT
TRBV11-3	14	TRBJ2-1	-	-	CASSQSVSDDEQFF	TGTGCCAGCAGTCAAAGTGTCAGCGACGATGAGCAGTTCTTC
TRBV2	17	TRBJ2-3	-	TRBD2	CASSPRLAGDFTDTQYF	TGTGCCAGCAGTCCGAGACTAGCGGGGGATTTCACAGATACGCAGTATTTT
TRBV7-8	13	TRBJ1-4	-	-	CASSLRVDEKLFF	TGTGCCAGCAGCTTACGGGTAGATGAAAAACTGTTTTTT
TRBV28	16	TRBJ2-4	-	TRBD2	CASSRLAGIAKNIQYF	TGTGCCAGCAGCCGACTAGCGGGGATAGCCAAAAACATTCAGTACTTC
TRBV7-2	17	TRBJ2-3	once	-	CANSPRQKMSPTDTQYF	TGTGCCAACAGCCCGCGACAGAAGATGAGTCCCACAGATACGCAGTATTTT
TRBV4-1	20	TRBJ2-1	-	-	CASSQLLIIWGPGDYNEQFF	TGCGCCAGCAGCCAACTGCTTATTATTTGGGGACCAGGCGATTACAATGAGCAGTTCTTC
TRBV4-1	17	TRBJ1-2	few	-	CASSQDLNREVEYGYTF	TGCGCCAGCAGCCAAGATCTAAACAGGGAAGTTGAGTATGGCTACACCTTC
TRBV6-5	14	TRBJ1-2	-	-	CASSYGGGIYGYTF	TGTGCCAGCAGTTACGGCGGGGGCATTTATGGCTACACCTTC
TRBV10-3	13	TRBJ1-1	-	-	CAIGSLLNTEAFF	TGTGCCATCGGCAGCTTATTGAACACTGAAGCTTTCTTT
TRBV12-5	15	TRBJ2-2	-	TRBD2	CASGLVAGGVGELFF	TGTGCTAGTGGTTTGGTAGCGGGAGGGGTCGGGGAGCTGTTTTTT
TRBV4-1	17	TRBJ2-4	-	-	CASSQEQQGLGKNIQYF	TGCGCCAGCAGCCAAGAGCAGCAGGGACTGGGGAAAAACATTCAGTACTTC
TRBV7-2	14	TRBJ1-1	-	-	CASSFAVPGTEAFF	TGTGCCAGCAGCTTCGCCGTACCGGGAACTGAAGCTTTCTTT
TRBV9	14	TRBJ2-1	few	TRBD2	CASSASPAGVEQFF	TGTGCCAGCAGCGCCTCTCCGGCGGGAGTCGAGCAGTTCTTC
TRBV2	13	TRBJ2-7	-	TRBD2	CASSASREYEQYF	TGTGCCAGCAGTGCGTCGCGGGAGTACGAGCAGTACTTC